These 20 T cell receptor beta chains were all obtained from the same sample, sequenced in a study of OX40 agonist ivuxolimab in advanced cancers. Measured with immunoSEQ multiplex PCR; TCRdb has only the in-frame clones, and not every one. Of approximately 49,000 clones listed, about 85% are singletons. Sequenced here: CD4+ or CD8+ T cells sorted from blood, sampled in a trial of the OX40 agonist ivuxolimab. The receptors stem from an adult with an advanced solid tumor such as melanoma, head and neck, liver or kidney cancer.

The V gene is TRBV25-1, the J gene TRBJ1-6; 8 positions match TRBD1. Germline V gene sequence: CDR1 MGHDK, CDR2 SYGVNS. This CDR3 region has 13 residues. Unmatched junction bases numbered 9, after V lost 10 bases and J lost 10 bases. The CDR3 DNA reads TGTGCCACCTTGGGCAGGGGGCTGTCACCCCTCCACTTT. Amino acids: CATLGRGLSPLHF.

A note on this clone: At the DNA level, this CDR3 is encoded by other sequences in the same sample as well. This chain links TRBV6-1 with TRBJ2-7; tentative D call: TRBD1 (5 bases). The CDR3 sequence is 12 residues long. V gave up 1 base and J gave up 5 bases, with 6 bases separating them. Per the germline V gene, CDR1 is MNHNS and CDR2 is SASEGT. CDR3 sequence (DNA): TGTGCCAGCAGTGAAGGGGGCCACGAGCAGTACGTC. Translated: CASSEGGHEQYV.

The chain couples TRBV4-2 to TRBJ2-1; tentatively, D is TRBD1 (5 bases). The CDR3 sequence is 17 residues long. Trimming removed 0 bases at V and 4 bases at J, with 16 bases between. The V gene's germline CDR1 is LGHNA and CDR2 YNFKEQ. CDR3 protein: CASSQDWSGLSYNEQFF. For the CDR3, the DNA is TGTGCCAGCAGCCAAGATTGGTCAGGGCTATCTTACAATGAGCAGTTCTTC.

The chain uses TRBV7-7 and TRBJ2-7; tentative D call: TRBD2 (5 bases). V dropped 5 bases and J dropped 0 bases, with 14 bases sitting between them. The CDR3 totals 15 residues. Per the germline V gene, CDR1 is SSHAT and CDR2 is FNYEAQ (reference sequence). CDR3 bases: TGTGCCAGCAGCCCTGGTTCGGGATCCTCCTACGAGCAGTACTTC. Translated: CASSPGSGSSYEQYF. The entire variable domain, with the rest obtained from reference TRBV7-7 and TRBJ2-7, is as follows: GAGVSQSPRYKVTKRGQDVTLRCDPISSHATLYWYQQALGQGPEFLTYFNYEAQPDKSGLPSDRFSAERPEGSISTLTIQRTEQRDSAMYRCASSPGSGSSYEQYFGPGTRLTVT.

V usage is TRBV9 and J usage is TRBJ1-2; 11 positions match TRBD1. Trimming at V came to 4 bases and at J to 3 bases, leaving 11 bases not matched to a gene. The germline CDR1 and CDR2 sequences are SGDLS and YYNGEE. CDR3 length: 17 residues. The CDR3 nucleotides read TGTGCCAGCAGCCTCCGGGACAGGGGGTTAGCAGACTATGGCTACACCTTC. This gives the protein CASSLRDRGLADYGYTF.

This clone came up a few times. The chain recombines TRBV4-1 with TRBJ1-5; D not certain. The length of the CDR3 is 15 residues. The V gene lost 0 bases and the J gene lost 5 bases, with 11 bases spanning the gap. Germline V gene lookup returns CDR1 MGHRA and CDR2 YSYEKL. The CDR3: CASSQDQREDQPQHF. The CDR3 nucleotides are TGCGCCAGCAGCCAAGACCAGAGGGAGGATCAGCCCCAGCATTTT.

To note about this clone: The same CDR3 arises from other DNA sequences in this sample as well. The V and J genes are TRBV28 and TRBJ2-1; TRBD2 matches at 7 bases. CDR3 length equals 13 residues. V was clipped by 3 bases and J by 8 bases; unmatched bases: 4. Per germline, CDR1 MDHEN and CDR2 SYDVKM. CDR3 bases: TGTGCCAGCAGTTTCCGACTAGCCGATGAGCAGTTCTTC. Protein sequence: CASSFRLADEQFF.

The V and J genes are TRBV5-6 and TRBJ2-3; 10 bases map to TRBD2. This CDR3 is built from 18 residues. CDR1 is SGHDT, CDR2 YYEEEE, per germline. The junction had 11 bases not matched to a gene; V was cut back by 2 bases and J by 2 bases. For the CDR3, the DNA is TGTGCCAGCAGCTTAAAAGCGGGGGGGCCTACTTACACAGATACGCAGTATTTT. Translated, it gives CASSLKAGGPTYTDTQYF.

V usage is TRBV7-9 and J usage is TRBJ2-7, with D perhaps assigned TRBD1 or TRBD2 (5 bases each). CDR3 length equals 14 residues. The V and J ends lost 1 base and 5 bases respectively, with 12 bases between them. CDR1 is SEHNR, CDR2 FQNEAQ, per germline (reference sequence). The CDR3 sequence: CASSLVGGTDEQYF. The CDR3 DNA reads as TGTGCCAGCAGCTTAGTTGGGGGAACCGACGAGCAGTACTTC.

The chain uses TRBV9 and TRBJ1-1; D might be TRBD1 (6 bases). CDR3 size: 14 residues. Deletions cut 0 bases from V and 5 bases from J, with 11 bases between. Germline lookup yields CDR1 SGDLS and CDR2 YYNGEE. CDR3 sequence (DNA): TGTGCCAGCAGCGTAGGTCCAGGGGCTACTGAAGCTTTCTTT. It is translated as CASSVGPGATEAFF.

The rearrangement uses TRBV28 and TRBJ2-1; tentatively, D is TRBD1 or TRBD2 (7 bases each). V shed 5 bases and J shed 5 bases, with 16 bases lying between them. The CDR3 extends over 15 amino acids. CDR1 and CDR2 (germline): MDHEN, SYDVKM. CDR3 sequence (DNA): TGTGCCAGCAGTCCAGGGGGGACTACCGACAATGAGCAGTTCTTC. It codes for CASSPGGTTDNEQFF. Complete variable domain (other parts from reference TRBV28 and TRBJ2-1): DVKVTQSSRYLVKRTGEKVFLECVQDMDHENMFWYRQDPGLGLRLIYFSYDVKMKEKGDIPEGYSVSREKKERFSLILESASTNQTSMYLCASSPGGTTDNEQFFGPGTRLTVL.

This rearrangement joins TRBV5-1 to TRBJ2-2, with 9 bases lining up with TRBD1. V shed 3 bases and J 5 bases; nucleotides not matched to a gene: 14. The germline gives CDR1 SGHRS, CDR2 YFSETQ. This CDR3 comprises 18 residues. The DNA for the CDR3 is TGCGCCAGCAGCTCGATCCGTCCAGGACAGGGGCAAACCGGGGAGCTGTTTTTT. Its translation: CASSSIRPGQGQTGELFF.

The chain carries TRBV6-5 and TRBJ2-7, with D tentatively TRBD2 (6 bases). Germline-derived CDR1 and CDR2 are MNHEY and SVGAGI. This CDR3 comprises 13 residues. V was shortened by 11 bases and J by 1 base, with 15 bases between the two germline ends. CDR3 coding DNA: TGTGCCGTCTCCCCCGGGACTTCCTACGAGCAGTACTTC. This translates into CAVSPGTSYEQYF.

The chain has TRBV29-1 and TRBJ1-1; a weak D match, TRBD1 (5 bases). The V gene's germline CDR1 is SQVTM and CDR2 ANQGSEA. V lost 3 bases to trimming and J lost 0 bases, with 8 bases between them. CDR3 length equals 13 residues. CDR3 nucleotide sequence: TGCAGCGTTGATGGAGGGGTGAACACTGAAGCTTTCTTT. It encodes CSVDGGVNTEAFF.

The chain links TRBV27 to TRBJ1-5; TRBD1 might be the D (6 bases). V was clipped by 0 bases and J by 4 bases, with 13 bases between them. The CDR3 has 16 residues. The V gene's germline CDR1 is MNHEY and CDR2 SMNVEV (reference sequence). CDR3 residues: CASSLSTGFANQPQHF. In DNA, the CDR3 is TGTGCCAGCAGTTTATCGACAGGCTTCGCAAATCAGCCCCAGCATTTT.

The J gene is TRBJ2-3, the V gene TRBV6-6, with D perhaps TRBD2 (7 bases). CDR1 is MNHNY, CDR2 SVGAGI, per germline (reference sequence). The CDR3 covers 16 residues. Trimming left V 3 bases short and J 0 bases short, with 13 bases between. CDR3 residues: CASSYTRGASTDTQYF. CDR3 in DNA: TGTGCCAGCAGTTATACCCGGGGGGCTAGCACAGATACGCAGTATTTT.

This clone has just one count. The chain employs TRBV13 and TRBJ2-4; 14 bases map to TRBD2. The CDR3 runs 20 residues. J gave up 1 base and V 0 bases, and 8 bases lay outside the gene matches. The germline V gene has CDR1 PRHDT and CDR2 FYEKMQ (reference sequence). CDR3 sequence: CASSLGWTSGGTDAKNIQYF. CDR3 DNA sequence: TGTGCCAGCAGCTTAGGTTGGACTAGCGGGGGGACGGACGCCAAAAACATTCAGTACTTC.

The V call is TRBV5-5, the J call TRBJ1-1; a possible D gene is TRBD1 (6 bases). Trimming pared 1 base from V and 1 base from J, leaving 11 bases between. The CDR3 length is 15 residues. Germline CDR1 is SGHKS and CDR2 is YYEKEE (reference sequence). For the CDR3, the DNA is TGTGCCAGCAGCTTGTGGAGGGGGGCGAACACTGAAGCTTTCTTT. Encoded protein: CASSLWRGANTEAFF.

The chain uses TRBV6-5 and TRBJ1-1; the D gene is possibly TRBD1 (6 bases). The CDR3 covers 16 residues. Trimming cost V 4 bases and J 0 bases, with 15 bases left between them. Germline assignment: CDR1 MNHEY and CDR2 SVGAGI. The CDR3: CASSSPGQLMNTEAFF. CDR3 coding DNA: TGTGCCAGCAGTTCCCCAGGACAGCTAATGAACACTGAAGCTTTCTTT.

This clone has more than one count but fewer than ten. The V gene is TRBV28, the J gene TRBJ2-7; no firm D call. Per germline, CDR1 MDHEN and CDR2 SYDVKM. There are 13 residues in the CDR3. Trimming pared 3 bases from V and 0 bases from J, leaving 6 bases between. The CDR3 sequence is CASSLRSSYEQYF. In nucleotides, the CDR3 is TGTGCCAGCAGTTTGAGGAGCTCCTACGAGCAGTACTTC.